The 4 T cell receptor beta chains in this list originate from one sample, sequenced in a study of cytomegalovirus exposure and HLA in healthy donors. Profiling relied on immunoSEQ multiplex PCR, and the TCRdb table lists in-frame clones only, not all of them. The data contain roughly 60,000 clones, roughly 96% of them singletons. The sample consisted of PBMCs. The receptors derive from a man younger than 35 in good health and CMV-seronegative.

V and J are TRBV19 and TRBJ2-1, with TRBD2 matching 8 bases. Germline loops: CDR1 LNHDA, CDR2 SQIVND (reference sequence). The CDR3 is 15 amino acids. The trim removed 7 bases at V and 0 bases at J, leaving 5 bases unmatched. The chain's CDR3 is CASTTGGFSYNEQFF. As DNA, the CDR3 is TGTGCCAGTACTACGGGAGGGTTCTCCTACAATGAGCAGTTCTTC.

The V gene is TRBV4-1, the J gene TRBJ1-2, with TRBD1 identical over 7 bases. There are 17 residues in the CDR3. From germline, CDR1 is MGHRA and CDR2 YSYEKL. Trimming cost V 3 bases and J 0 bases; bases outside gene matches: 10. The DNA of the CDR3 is TGCGCCAGCAGCCATCGACAGGGTGCATTAGCTAACTATGGCTACACCTTC. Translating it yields CASSHRQGALANYGYTF.

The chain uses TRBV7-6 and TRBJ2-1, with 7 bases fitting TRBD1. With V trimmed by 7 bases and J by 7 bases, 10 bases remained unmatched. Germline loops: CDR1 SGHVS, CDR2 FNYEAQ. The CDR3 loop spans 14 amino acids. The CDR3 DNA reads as TGTGCCAGCACCGACAGGGTTACTGGAAATGAGCAGTTCTTC. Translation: CASTDRVTGNEQFF.

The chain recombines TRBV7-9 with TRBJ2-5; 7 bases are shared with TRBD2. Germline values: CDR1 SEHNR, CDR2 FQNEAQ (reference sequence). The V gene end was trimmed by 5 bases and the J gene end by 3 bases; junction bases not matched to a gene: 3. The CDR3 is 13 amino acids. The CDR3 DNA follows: TGTGCCAGCAGCCCTGGGGGGGAAGAGACCCAGTACTTC. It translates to CASSPGGEETQYF.